Listed below are T cell receptor beta chains from one sample, sequenced in a study of T-cell reconstitution after alpha-beta-depleted transplantation in children. MiXCR was run by TCRdb on the PCR reads, yielding one entry per CDR3 protein. The table has a few hundred thousand distinct CDR3 sequences, about 14% seen once. The sequencing used PBMCs, collected from the stem cell graft. The receptors stem from a human donor who donated a stem cell graft to a child with Fanconi anemia. CDR3s leave out the opening cysteine and the closing phenylalanine or tryptophan.

v_gene: TRBV12-3/TRBV12-4; j_gene: TRBJ2-3; len: 14; CDR3aa: ASSHRADFGTDTQY
v_gene: TRBV3-1; j_gene: TRBJ2-2; len: 12; CDR3aa: ASSQDAGGKKLF
v_gene: TRBV7-9; j_gene: TRBJ2-2; len: 14; CDR3aa: ASILAGTGNTGELF
v_gene: TRBV28; j_gene: TRBJ1-5; len: 12; CDR3aa: ASSPWDSNQPQH
v_gene: TRBV15; j_gene: TRBJ1-1; len: 11; CDR3aa: ATSRVPTLPAF
v_gene: TRBV4-2; j_gene: TRBJ2-1; len: 15; CDR3aa: ASSQDVAGSSYNEQF
v_gene: TRBV7-2; j_gene: TRBJ2-5; len: 13; CDR3aa: ASSFSWDSSETQY
v_gene: TRBV20-1; j_gene: TRBJ2-7; len: 16; CDR3aa: SARDPPRLADDFYEQY
v_gene: TRBV12-3/TRBV12-4; j_gene: TRBJ2-1; len: 14; CDR3aa: ASSPSIAGAYNEQF
v_gene: TRBV29-1; j_gene: TRBJ2-1; len: 9; CDR3aa: SVKRTSEQF
v_gene: TRBV27; j_gene: TRBJ2-2; len: 16; CDR3aa: ASSLKGFDRVITGELF
v_gene: TRBV20-1; j_gene: TRBJ1-5; len: 13; CDR3aa: SARDFRGSNQPQH
v_gene: TRBV2; j_gene: TRBJ1-1; len: 13; CDR3aa: ASLSLGGRGTEAF
v_gene: TRBV29-1; j_gene: TRBJ1-1; len: 10; CDR3aa: SVEGGNTEAF
v_gene: TRBV10-1; j_gene: TRBJ2-2; len: 12; CDR3aa: ASRGGQNTGELF
v_gene: TRBV5-1; j_gene: TRBJ1-2; len: 13; CDR3aa: ASRRDPRDNNGYT
v_gene: TRBV4-1; j_gene: TRBJ1-2; len: 13; CDR3aa: ASSLHTGDNYGYT
v_gene: TRBV13; j_gene: TRBJ2-3; len: 13; CDR3aa: ASSLGQGPTDTQY
v_gene: TRBV6-2/TRBV6-3; j_gene: TRBJ1-6; len: 15; CDR3aa: ASSTYPAAETNSPLH
v_gene: TRBV5-1; j_gene: TRBJ2-5; len: 12; CDR3aa: ASSPADRSETQY
v_gene: TRBV4-3; j_gene: TRBJ1-1; len: 14; CDR3aa: ASSRGADSLGTEAF
v_gene: TRBV18; j_gene: TRBJ2-5; len: 14; CDR3aa: ASSPRGPSLGETQY
v_gene: TRBV7-2; j_gene: TRBJ2-7; len: 12; CDR3aa: ASSFRDSSYEQY
v_gene: TRBV5-1; j_gene: TRBJ2-5; len: 12; CDR3aa: ASSLIDHQETQY
v_gene: TRBV5-1; j_gene: TRBJ2-1; len: 13; CDR3aa: ASSRDRSSNNEQF
v_gene: TRBV6-5; j_gene: TRBJ1-4; len: 15; CDR3aa: ASRNNPTGRNDEKLF
v_gene: TRBV12-3/TRBV12-4; j_gene: TRBJ2-3; len: 13; CDR3aa: ASSPDRGRVDTQY
v_gene: TRBV4-3; j_gene: TRBJ1-5; len: 12; CDR3aa: ASSQGQGDAPQH